This T cell receptor (beta chain) was captured in a study of blood T cell repertoires in COVID-19. On the study more broadly: Sources were T cells, B-cell-depleted T cells, or PBMCs; the material itself was cDNA or gDNA.

V lost 5 bases to trimming and J lost 0 bases; unmatched junction nucleotides: 7. The CDR3 spans 16 residues. The germline gives CDR1 SNHLY, CDR2 FYNNEI. Study processing details: Counts of nucleated cells, estimated from reference gene primer amplification, were obtained. Repertoires were generated with immunoSEQ multiplex PCR, while TCRdb's copy carries only in-frame clones and drops some. From that table come the V and J calls and clone size; the DNA was used to work out D and trimming. The sample contains some 260,000 clones, approximately 88% of which appear only once. Seattle participants joined during active infection and were tracked over time.

The receptor was derived from a woman between 70 and 85 years old with COVID-19, enrolled during active disease. The V and J genes are TRBV2 and TRBJ2-3, with TRBD2 identical over 8 bases. Sequenced input: peripheral blood. The chain's CDR3 is CASSPYSGASTDTQYF. The CDR3 DNA follows: TGTGCCAGCAGTCCTTATAGCGGGGCTAGCACAGATACGCAGTATTTT.